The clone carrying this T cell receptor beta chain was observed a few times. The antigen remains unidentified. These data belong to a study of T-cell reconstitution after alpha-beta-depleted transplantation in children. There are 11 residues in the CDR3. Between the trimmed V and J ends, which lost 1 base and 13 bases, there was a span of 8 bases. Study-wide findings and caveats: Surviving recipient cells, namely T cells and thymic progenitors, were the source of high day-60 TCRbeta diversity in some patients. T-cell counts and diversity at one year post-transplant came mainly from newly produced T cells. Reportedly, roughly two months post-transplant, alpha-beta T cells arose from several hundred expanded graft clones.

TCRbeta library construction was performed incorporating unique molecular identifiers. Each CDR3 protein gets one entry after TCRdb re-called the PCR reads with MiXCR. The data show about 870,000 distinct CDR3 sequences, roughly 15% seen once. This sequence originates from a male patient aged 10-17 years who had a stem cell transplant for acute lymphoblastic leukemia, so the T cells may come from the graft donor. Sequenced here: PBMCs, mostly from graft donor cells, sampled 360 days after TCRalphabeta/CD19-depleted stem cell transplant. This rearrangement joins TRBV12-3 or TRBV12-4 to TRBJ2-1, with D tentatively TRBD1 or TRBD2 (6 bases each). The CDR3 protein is CASSLEGGQFF. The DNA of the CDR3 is TGTGCCAGCAGTTTAGAGGGGGGTCAGTTCTTC.